Presented here are 8 T cell receptor beta chains from one specimen sequenced in a study of OX40 agonist ivuxolimab in advanced cancers. Libraries were prepared by immunoSEQ multiplex PCR; TCRdb keeps only in-frame clonotypes and omits some of them. The data hold tens of thousands of clones, with nearly 80% observed a single time. The sample was CD4+ or CD8+ T cells sorted from blood, taken in a trial of the OX40 agonist ivuxolimab. The origin of the receptors is an adult with an advanced solid tumor such as melanoma, head and neck, liver or kidney cancer.

The J gene is TRBJ2-2, the V gene TRBV4-1; D is tentatively TRBD1 or TRBD2 (5 bases each). The CDR3 extends over 15 amino acids. Trimming removed 0 bases from V and 6 bases from J, with 11 bases in between. Germline assignment: CDR1 MGHRA and CDR2 YSYEKL. CDR3 sequence reads: CASSQESGRAGELFF. CDR3 DNA sequence: TGCGCCAGCAGCCAAGAGTCAGGGCGGGCCGGGGAGCTGTTTTTT.

The sample holds a few counts of this clone. V and J are TRBV5-8 and TRBJ2-1; 13 bases fit TRBD2. V lost 6 bases and J lost 4; bases outside the gene matches: 7. CDR1 and CDR2 from the germline V gene are SGHTS and YDEGEE. CDR3 length: 16 amino acids. CDR3 DNA sequence: TGTGCCAGCACCACGGGACTAGCGGGAATATACAATGAGCAGTTCTTC. Translated, it gives CASTTGLAGIYNEQFF.

CDR3 amino acids: CASTRNRGNSPLHF. CDR3 nucleotide sequence: TGTGCCAGCACCCGGAACAGGGGTAATTCACCCCTCCACTTT. The chain carries TRBV7-2 and TRBJ1-6, with 7 nucleotides matching TRBD1. Germline V lookup: CDR1 SGHTA, CDR2 FQGNSA. The CDR3 length is 14 residues. J gave up 6 bases and V 7 bases, and 6 bases lay outside the gene matches.

CDR3 sequence reads: CAISESAGHDNRNTIYF. As DNA, the CDR3 is TGTGCCATCAGTGAGTCAGCGGGTCACGACAACAGAAACACCATATATTTT. This chain joins TRBV10-3 and TRBJ1-3; D is undetermined. CDR1 and CDR2 (germline): ENHRY, SYGVKD. CDR3 length equals 17 residues. V was cut by 0 bases and J by 5 bases, with 17 bases left in between.

On this clone itself: One junction end does not reproduce the germline sequence, and a read error may be involved. The genes are TRBV10-2 and TRBJ2-3; 9 nucleotides agree with TRBD2. The CDR3 covers 12 residues. Germline V lookup: CDR1 WSHSY, CDR2 SAAADI. Here the CDR3 DNA reads TGCGCCACCGGGACTAGCCCAGACACGCAGTATTTT. Its protein product is CATGTSPDTQYF.

This rearrangement joins TRBV5-1 to TRBJ2-2, with D possibly TRBD2 on 6 matching bases. This CDR3 is 15 amino acids long. The germline V gene encodes CDR1 SGHRS and CDR2 YFSETQ. Trimming pared 1 base from V and 7 bases from J, leaving 14 bases between. The DNA for the CDR3 is TGCGCCAGCAGCTTGACTAGCCGGAACGGCGGGGAGCTGTTTTTT. Its translation: CASSLTSRNGGELFF.

This clone has more than one count but fewer than ten. V gene TRBV6-4 combines with J gene TRBJ1-5; 10 positions match TRBD1. This CDR3 has 10 amino acids. V shed 6 bases and J 15 bases; nucleotides not matched to a gene: 2. Per germline, CDR1 MRHNA and CDR2 SNTAGT. CDR3 in DNA: TGTGCCAGCAGCCGGGACAGGGGGCATTTT. Its protein product is CASSRDRGHF.

This CDR3 reads CAILPGQGHYGYTF. CDR3 nucleotide sequence: TGTGCCATCTTGCCCGGGCAGGGACACTATGGCTACACCTTC. The gene calls are TRBV28 and TRBJ1-2; TRBD1 is a possible D gene (5 bases). V shed 10 bases and J shed 3 bases, with 18 bases lying between them. This CDR3 contains 14 residues. Per the germline V gene, CDR1 is MDHEN and CDR2 is SYDVKM.